This is a list of T cell receptor beta chains from one sample in a study of cytomegalovirus exposure and HLA in healthy donors. Sequencing used immunoSEQ multiplex PCR; TCRdb keeps in-frame clones, though not all of them. Here the sample spans 80,000 to 100,000 clones, over 75% being singletons. Sequencing used PBMCs. The receptors come from a man aged 40-49 years in good health and CMV-seronegative. Both conserved end residues are trimmed from each CDR3. The order of the fields is J gene, V gene, clone size, CDR3 protein. Clone size is shown for a subset of rows, as once, few, many or a class of expanded clone.

j_gene: TRBJ2-1
v_gene: TRBV7-3
abundance: NA
CDR3aa: ASSLNAPMTGGYNEQF

j_gene: TRBJ2-5
v_gene: TRBV11-2
abundance: NA
CDR3aa: ASRNWGRGKETQY

j_gene: TRBJ1-6
v_gene: TRBV5-6
abundance: NA
CDR3aa: ASSLSGGNSPLH

j_gene: TRBJ1-1
v_gene: TRBV19
abundance: NA
CDR3aa: ASSKQGSEAF

j_gene: TRBJ1-1
v_gene: TRBV15
abundance: NA
CDR3aa: ATSRDLSTEAF

j_gene: TRBJ2-5
v_gene: TRBV7-8
abundance: few
CDR3aa: ASSPAGGAYQETQY

j_gene: TRBJ2-4
v_gene: TRBV10-3
abundance: NA
CDR3aa: AISESVLLAKNIQY

j_gene: TRBJ1-3
v_gene: TRBV15
abundance: NA
CDR3aa: ATSRGRTTSGNTIY

j_gene: TRBJ1-6
v_gene: TRBV9
abundance: NA
CDR3aa: ASSVRVNSPLH

j_gene: TRBJ1-5
v_gene: TRBV10-3
abundance: NA
CDR3aa: AISEAPGSNQPQH

j_gene: TRBJ1-2
v_gene: TRBV30
abundance: few
CDR3aa: AWGTGVGYT

j_gene: TRBJ2-3
v_gene: TRBV14
abundance: NA
CDR3aa: ASRQGPGLDQDTQY

j_gene: TRBJ2-1
v_gene: TRBV7-9
abundance: few
CDR3aa: ASSLVAGAEQF

j_gene: TRBJ2-2
v_gene: TRBV7-3
abundance: NA
CDR3aa: ASSLGRTGGDTGELF

j_gene: TRBJ1-2
v_gene: TRBV30
abundance: NA
CDR3aa: AWMRTEYSYGYT

j_gene: TRBJ1-3
v_gene: TRBV19
abundance: once
CDR3aa: ASRKNTGQGSGNTIY

j_gene: TRBJ1-2
v_gene: TRBV28
abundance: NA
CDR3aa: ASREDRGLGGTLQGYT